A selection of T cell receptor beta chains follows, all from one sample in a study of T cell repertoires in cytomegalovirus infection. TCRdb itself ran the reads through MiXCR, one entry per CDR3 protein. The sample includes 150,000 to 200,000 distinct CDR3 sequences, under 30% of them seen just once. Sequenced sample: PBMCs. The receptors were gathered from a human donor in good health (CMV status not recorded). Some clones in this sample may be carry-over from other donors' samples. The conserved cysteine and the conserved F or W are not part of the CDR3 here. Expanded clones are given a class, and other clones once, few, many or no size at all.

abundance: NA
j_gene: TRBJ2-1
v_gene: TRBV30
CDR3aa: AWSGAWGSSYNEQF

abundance: NA
j_gene: TRBJ1-1
v_gene: TRBV4-3
CDR3aa: ASSQRGRLNTEAF

abundance: few
j_gene: TRBJ2-6
v_gene: TRBV6-5
CDR3aa: ASSYKDSGANVLT

abundance: many
j_gene: TRBJ2-7
v_gene: TRBV7-2
CDR3aa: ASSSWLLGQTDEQY

abundance: NA
j_gene: TRBJ2-7
v_gene: TRBV20-1
CDR3aa: SASSGTSGYEQY

abundance: NA
j_gene: TRBJ2-1
v_gene: TRBV6-6
CDR3aa: ASSYPRDKGHNEQF

abundance: NA
j_gene: TRBJ2-7
v_gene: TRBV5-1
CDR3aa: ASSRSGGGSYEQY

abundance: NA
j_gene: TRBJ1-2
v_gene: TRBV14
CDR3aa: ASSLKSEANYGYT

abundance: NA
j_gene: TRBJ1-2
v_gene: TRBV2
CDR3aa: ASSEGSYGYT

abundance: NA
j_gene: TRBJ2-1
v_gene: TRBV2
CDR3aa: ASSPPSGSGQESSYNEQF

abundance: NA
j_gene: TRBJ2-3
v_gene: TRBV7-2
CDR3aa: ASSSTGLAGGRTDTQY

abundance: NA
j_gene: TRBJ1-1
v_gene: TRBV30
CDR3aa: AWGQNLNTEAF

abundance: few
j_gene: TRBJ1-5
v_gene: TRBV19
CDR3aa: ASSIGDRGSAQH

abundance: NA
j_gene: TRBJ2-7
v_gene: TRBV30
CDR3aa: AWSLGPSYEQY

abundance: many
j_gene: TRBJ2-2
v_gene: TRBV7-6
CDR3aa: ASSLAQGAGELF

abundance: many
j_gene: TRBJ1-2
v_gene: TRBV7-6
CDR3aa: ASSPRSSNYGYT

abundance: NA
j_gene: TRBJ2-3
v_gene: TRBV11-3
CDR3aa: ASSLGQALFTDTQY

abundance: few
j_gene: TRBJ2-5
v_gene: TRBV19
CDR3aa: ASSINRAQETQY

abundance: NA
j_gene: TRBJ1-2
v_gene: TRBV7-6
CDR3aa: ASSLDQEDGYT

abundance: NA
j_gene: TRBJ2-2
v_gene: TRBV15
CDR3aa: ATSRERSTVYTGELF

abundance: NA
j_gene: TRBJ1-5
v_gene: TRBV12-3/TRBV12-4
CDR3aa: ASSLLLGGAENQPQH

abundance: NA
j_gene: TRBJ1-2
v_gene: TRBV28
CDR3aa: ASSPSQGDYGYT

abundance: NA
j_gene: TRBJ2-7
v_gene: TRBV7-8
CDR3aa: ASSPWDSRWEQY

abundance: many
j_gene: TRBJ1-4
v_gene: TRBV7-2
CDR3aa: ASSSAGRGSEKLF

abundance: NA
j_gene: TRBJ2-7
v_gene: TRBV28
CDR3aa: ASRSGTGGNEQY

abundance: NA
j_gene: TRBJ2-1
v_gene: TRBV5-1
CDR3aa: ASTTSGGVSEQF

abundance: NA
j_gene: TRBJ2-1
v_gene: TRBV6-5
CDR3aa: ASTPLGASYNEQF

abundance: NA
j_gene: TRBJ2-7
v_gene: TRBV2
CDR3aa: ASTVDLPGSPYEQY

abundance: NA
j_gene: TRBJ2-6
v_gene: TRBV29-1
CDR3aa: SVEDIQGAQSGANVLT

abundance: NA
j_gene: TRBJ2-5
v_gene: TRBV3-1
CDR3aa: ASSQIPSGGGETQY

abundance: few
j_gene: TRBJ2-5
v_gene: TRBV12-3/TRBV12-4
CDR3aa: ASSLLGGQETQY

abundance: few
j_gene: TRBJ1-3
v_gene: TRBV2
CDR3aa: ASSPDRESSGNTIY

abundance: NA
j_gene: TRBJ2-3
v_gene: TRBV12-3/TRBV12-4
CDR3aa: ASSFRAGTRDTQY

abundance: NA
j_gene: TRBJ1-2
v_gene: TRBV29-1
CDR3aa: SVDEGMIYGYT

abundance: many
j_gene: TRBJ1-2
v_gene: TRBV9
CDR3aa: ASSVTENYGYT

abundance: few
j_gene: TRBJ2-1
v_gene: TRBV2
CDR3aa: ASRFLLQDNEQF

abundance: NA
j_gene: TRBJ2-1
v_gene: TRBV14
CDR3aa: ASSHRVTGLTNEQF

abundance: NA
j_gene: TRBJ1-6
v_gene: TRBV7-2
CDR3aa: ASSFRGLDSPLH

abundance: NA
j_gene: TRBJ1-2
v_gene: TRBV12-3/TRBV12-4
CDR3aa: ASSHRRQGEGGYT

abundance: few
j_gene: TRBJ1-2
v_gene: TRBV12-3/TRBV12-4
CDR3aa: ASSLGRANYGYT

abundance: NA
j_gene: TRBJ2-3
v_gene: TRBV11-3
CDR3aa: ASSLGSTDTLY

abundance: many
j_gene: TRBJ2-3
v_gene: TRBV7-6
CDR3aa: ASSSSGGGTDTQY

abundance: NA
j_gene: TRBJ1-6
v_gene: TRBV5-8
CDR3aa: ASSQGTPTGSPLH

abundance: NA
j_gene: TRBJ2-6
v_gene: TRBV30
CDR3aa: AWETGANVLT

abundance: NA
j_gene: TRBJ1-3
v_gene: TRBV9
CDR3aa: ASSDSSGNTIY

abundance: few
j_gene: TRBJ2-1
v_gene: TRBV19
CDR3aa: ASSFGRGRNEQF

abundance: NA
j_gene: TRBJ1-5
v_gene: TRBV19
CDR3aa: ASSIAYTPNQPQH

abundance: few
j_gene: TRBJ2-4
v_gene: TRBV5-6
CDR3aa: ASSYRGIGNIQY